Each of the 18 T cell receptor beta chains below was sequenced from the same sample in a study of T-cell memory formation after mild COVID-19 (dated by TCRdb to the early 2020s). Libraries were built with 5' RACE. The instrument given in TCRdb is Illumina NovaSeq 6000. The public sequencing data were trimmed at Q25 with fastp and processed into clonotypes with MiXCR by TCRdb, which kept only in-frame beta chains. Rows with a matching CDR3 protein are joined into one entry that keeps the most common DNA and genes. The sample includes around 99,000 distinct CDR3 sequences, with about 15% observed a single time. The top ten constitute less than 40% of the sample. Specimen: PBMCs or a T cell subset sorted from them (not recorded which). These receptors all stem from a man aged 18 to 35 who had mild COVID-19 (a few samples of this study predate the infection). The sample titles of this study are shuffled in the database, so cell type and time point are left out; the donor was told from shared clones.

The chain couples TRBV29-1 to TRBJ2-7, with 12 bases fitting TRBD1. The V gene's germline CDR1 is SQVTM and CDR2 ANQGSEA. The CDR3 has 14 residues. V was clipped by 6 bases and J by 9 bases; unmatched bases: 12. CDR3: CSVIIPGQGARQYV. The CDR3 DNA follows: TGCAGCGTCATAATACCGGGACAGGGGGCTCGGCAGTACGTC.

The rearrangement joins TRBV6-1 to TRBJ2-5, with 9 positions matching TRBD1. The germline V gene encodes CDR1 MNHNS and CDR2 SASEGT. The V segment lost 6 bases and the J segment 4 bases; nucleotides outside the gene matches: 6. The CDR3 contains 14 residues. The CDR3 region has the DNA TGTGCCAGCAGCAGGACAGGGGTGAGAGAGACCCAGTACTTC. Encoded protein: CASSRTGVRETQYF.

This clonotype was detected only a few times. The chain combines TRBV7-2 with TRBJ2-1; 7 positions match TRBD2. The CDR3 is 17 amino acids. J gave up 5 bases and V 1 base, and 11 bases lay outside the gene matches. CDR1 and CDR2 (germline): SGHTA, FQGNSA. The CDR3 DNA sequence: TGTGCCAGCAGCTTAGTGGGCCCGGAGCGGGGCCACAATGAGCAGTTCTTC. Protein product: CASSLVGPERGHNEQFF.

The CDR3 sequence: CASSQAERGGYEQYV. CDR3 coding DNA: TGCGCCAGCAGCCAAGCTGAGCGGGGGGGCTACGAGCAGTACGTC. The chain couples TRBV4-1 to TRBJ2-7, with 10 bases that match TRBD2. Germline V gene data show CDR1 as MGHRA and CDR2 as YSYEKL. The CDR3 is made up of 15 amino acids. With 1 base clipped from V and 3 bases from J, the junction kept 3 bases outside the gene matches.

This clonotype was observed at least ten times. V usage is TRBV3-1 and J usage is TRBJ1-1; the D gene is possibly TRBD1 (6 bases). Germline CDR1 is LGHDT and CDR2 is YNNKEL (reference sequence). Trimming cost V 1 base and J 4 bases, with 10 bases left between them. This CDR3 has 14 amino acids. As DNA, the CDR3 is TGTGCCAGCAGCCAAGGAGGGGGTGGCACTGAAGCTTTCTTT. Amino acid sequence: CASSQGGGGTEAFF.

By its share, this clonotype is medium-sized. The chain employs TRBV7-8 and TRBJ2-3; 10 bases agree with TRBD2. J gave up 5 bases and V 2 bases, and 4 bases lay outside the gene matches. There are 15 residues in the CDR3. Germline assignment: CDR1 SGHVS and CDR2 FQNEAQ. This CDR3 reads CASSLQRGGRDTQYF. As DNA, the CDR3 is TGTGCCAGCAGCTTACAGCGGGGGGGCCGAGATACGCAGTATTTT.

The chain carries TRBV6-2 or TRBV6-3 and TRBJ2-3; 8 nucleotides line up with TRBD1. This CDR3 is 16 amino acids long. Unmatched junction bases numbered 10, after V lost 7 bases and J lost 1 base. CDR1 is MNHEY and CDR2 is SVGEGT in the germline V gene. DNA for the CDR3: TGTGCCAGCACCCCACCGATGGACAGGGGCACAGATACGCAGTATTTT. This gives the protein CASTPPMDRGTDTQYF.

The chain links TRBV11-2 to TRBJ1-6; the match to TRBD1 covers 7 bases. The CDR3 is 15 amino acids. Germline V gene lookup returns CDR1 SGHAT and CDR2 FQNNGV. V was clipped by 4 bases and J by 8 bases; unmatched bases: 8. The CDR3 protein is CASSSWTGLDSPLHF. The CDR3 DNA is TGTGCCAGCAGCTCGTGGACAGGTTTAGATTCACCCCTCCACTTT.

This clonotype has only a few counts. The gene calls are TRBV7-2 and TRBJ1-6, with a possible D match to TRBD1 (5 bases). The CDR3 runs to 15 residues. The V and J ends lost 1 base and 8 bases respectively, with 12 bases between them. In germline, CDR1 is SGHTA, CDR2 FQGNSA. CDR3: CASSLVRTLDSPLHF. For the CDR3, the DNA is TGTGCCAGCAGCTTAGTTCGGACACTAGATTCACCCCTCCACTTT.

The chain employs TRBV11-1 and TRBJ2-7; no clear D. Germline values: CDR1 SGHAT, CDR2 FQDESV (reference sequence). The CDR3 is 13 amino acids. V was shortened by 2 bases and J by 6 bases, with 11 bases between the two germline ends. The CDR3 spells CASSLSPGLEQYF. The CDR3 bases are TGTGCCAGCAGCTTATCGCCCGGTCTCGAGCAGTACTTC.

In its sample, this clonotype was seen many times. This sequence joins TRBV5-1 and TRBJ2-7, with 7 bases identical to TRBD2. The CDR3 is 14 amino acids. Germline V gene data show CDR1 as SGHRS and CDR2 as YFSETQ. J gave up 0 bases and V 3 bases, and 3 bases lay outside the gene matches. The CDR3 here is CASSSGDYSYEQYF. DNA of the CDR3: TGCGCCAGCAGCTCGGGGGACTACTCCTACGAGCAGTACTTC.

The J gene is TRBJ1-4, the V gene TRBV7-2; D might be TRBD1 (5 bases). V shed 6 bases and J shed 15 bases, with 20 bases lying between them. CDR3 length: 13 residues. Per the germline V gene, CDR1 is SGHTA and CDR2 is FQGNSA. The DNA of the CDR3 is TGTGCCAGCAGGGATTCCGAGACCTTGGGGGTGTTTTTT. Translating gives CASRDSETLGVFF.

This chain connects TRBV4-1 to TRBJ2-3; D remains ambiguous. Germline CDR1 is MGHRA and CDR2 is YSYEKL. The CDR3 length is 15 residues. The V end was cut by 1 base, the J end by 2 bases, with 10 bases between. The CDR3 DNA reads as TGCGCCAGCAGCCAAGTCCAGGACCCCACAGATACGCAGTATTTT. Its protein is CASSQVQDPTDTQYF.

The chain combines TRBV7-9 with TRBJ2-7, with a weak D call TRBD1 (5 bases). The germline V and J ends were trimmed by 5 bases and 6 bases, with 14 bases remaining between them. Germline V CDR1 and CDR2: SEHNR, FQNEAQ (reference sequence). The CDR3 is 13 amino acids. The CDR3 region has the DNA TGTGCCAGCAGCCTGGGCAGGGTTTCCGAGCAGTACGTC. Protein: CASSLGRVSEQYV.

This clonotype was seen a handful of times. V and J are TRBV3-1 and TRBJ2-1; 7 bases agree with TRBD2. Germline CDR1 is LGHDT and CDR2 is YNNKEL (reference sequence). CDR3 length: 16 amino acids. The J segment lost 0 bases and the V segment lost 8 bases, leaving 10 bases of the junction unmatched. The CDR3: CASERTSDSSYNEQFF. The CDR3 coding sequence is TGTGCCAGCGAACGTACTAGCGATAGCTCCTACAATGAGCAGTTCTTC.

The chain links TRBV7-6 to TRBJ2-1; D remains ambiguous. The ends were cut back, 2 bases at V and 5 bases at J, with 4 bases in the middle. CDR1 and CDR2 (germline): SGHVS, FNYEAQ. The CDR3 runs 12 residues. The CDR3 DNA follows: TGTGCCAGCAGCTTAACCGACAATGAGCAGTTCTTC. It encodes CASSLTDNEQFF.

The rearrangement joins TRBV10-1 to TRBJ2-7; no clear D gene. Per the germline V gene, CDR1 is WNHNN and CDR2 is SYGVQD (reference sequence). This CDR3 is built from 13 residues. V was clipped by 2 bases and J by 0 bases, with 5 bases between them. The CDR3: CASSEDNSYEQYF. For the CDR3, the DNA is TGCGCCAGCAGTGAGGACAACTCCTACGAGCAGTACTTC.

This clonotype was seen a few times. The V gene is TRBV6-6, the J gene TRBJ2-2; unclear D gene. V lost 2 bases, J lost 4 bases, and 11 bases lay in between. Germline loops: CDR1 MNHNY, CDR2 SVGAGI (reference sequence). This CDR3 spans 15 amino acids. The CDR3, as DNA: TGTGCCAGCAGTTACCCTCGGCAGACCACCGGGGAGCTGTTTTTT. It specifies CASSYPRQTTGELFF.